This T cell receptor (beta chain) is from a study of blood T cell repertoires in COVID-19. At the level of the study: Researchers got acute and convalescent COVID-19 samples from the United States, Italy and Spain. Sample material is recorded as cDNA or gDNA derived from T cells, B-cell-depleted T cells, or PBMCs.

In the original workflow: Quantification of nucleated cells was approximated via reference gene primer amplification. Clones were read by immunoSEQ multiplex PCR, and TCRdb kept only the in-frame ones, dropping some. D and trimming were read from the DNA, whereas the V and J calls and clone size are those reported in that table. This table holds 50,000 to 65,000 clones, roughly 80% found once. This clone was observed a single time. CDR3 size: 13 residues. Trimming cost V 7 bases and J 7 bases; bases outside gene matches: 8. The receptor was isolated from a man in his 70s with acute or convalescent COVID-19. Sample: peripheral blood. The V gene is TRBV12-3 or TRBV12-4, the J gene TRBJ1-2; 8 positions match TRBD1. In DNA form, the CDR3 reads TGTGCCAGCACCGACAGGGGCGCCGGTGGCTACACCTTC. Translating it yields CASTDRGAGGYTF.